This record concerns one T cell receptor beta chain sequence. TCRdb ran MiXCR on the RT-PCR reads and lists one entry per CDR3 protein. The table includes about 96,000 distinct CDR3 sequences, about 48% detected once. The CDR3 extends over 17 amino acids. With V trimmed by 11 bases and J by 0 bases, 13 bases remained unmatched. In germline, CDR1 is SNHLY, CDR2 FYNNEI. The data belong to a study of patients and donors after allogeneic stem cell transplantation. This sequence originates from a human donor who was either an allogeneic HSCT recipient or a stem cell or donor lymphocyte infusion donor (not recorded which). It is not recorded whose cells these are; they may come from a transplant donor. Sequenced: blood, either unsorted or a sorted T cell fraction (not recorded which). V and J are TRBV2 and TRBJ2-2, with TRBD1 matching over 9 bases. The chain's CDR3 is CAVPGTGQGSNTGELFF. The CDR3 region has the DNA TGTGCCGTCCCCGGGACAGGGCAGGGGTCGAACACCGGGGAGCTGTTTTTT.